The 22 T cell receptor beta chains given below trace back to one sample, sequenced in a study of blood T cells in healthy people across ages. Combining a sample-barcoded 5' primer with a J-beta primer mix, a second PCR ran for about 6 to 11 cycles. TCRdb recomputed calls from the 5' RACE reads with MiXCR, one row per CDR3 protein. There are 850,000 to 950,000 distinct CDR3 sequences in the sample; under 30% occur only once, and around a sixth lies in the top ten. The sample comprised blood. These receptor sequences come from an elderly woman in good health.

The CDR3 DNA follows: TGTGCCAGCAGTGTCCCGGGACAGGGGGCGGGGTACCACGAGCAGTACTTC. Amino acid sequence: CASSVPGQGAGYHEQYF. The rearrangement joins TRBV2 to TRBJ2-7; 12 positions match TRBD1. Germline V CDR1 and CDR2: SNHLY, FYNNEI. This CDR3 is 17 amino acids long. The junction had 12 bases not matched to a gene; V was cut back by 4 bases and J by 5 bases.

This clonotype was seen many times. The chain uses TRBV20-1 and TRBJ1-4; D is unclear. CDR1 and CDR2 (germline): DFQATT, SNEGSKA (reference sequence). The CDR3 spans 16 residues. V was pared by 3 bases and J by 0 bases, with 14 bases between. The CDR3 region is CSARGPLDSTNEKLFF. In DNA, the CDR3 is TGCAGTGCTAGGGGCCCACTGGACTCAACTAATGAAAAACTGTTTTTT.

With regard to this clonotype: A clone one base away is much larger, so this may be a read error. This sequence joins TRBV4-3 and TRBJ2-3; the D gene is possibly TRBD2 (7 bases). Germline CDR1 and CDR2: LGHNA and YSLEER. The CDR3 extends over 17 amino acids. CDR3 region: CASSQRGGVASTDAQYF. CDR3 coding DNA: TGCGCCAGCAGCCAGAGGGGGGGGGTCGCGAGCACAGATGCGCAGTATTTT.

As to this clonotype: A much larger clone lies one base from this, so it may be a read error. V and J are TRBV28 and TRBJ2-5, with 9 bases matching TRBD1. Judging by the DNA end, TRBJ2-7 fits better; the J call may be wrong. The germline V gene has CDR1 MDHEN and CDR2 SYDVKM. The CDR3 covers 13 residues. In DNA, the CDR3 is TGTGCCAGCAGTTGGGACAGGGAGCGCGAGCAGTACTTC. Translation: CASSWDREREQYF.

The V and J genes are TRBV7-6 and TRBJ1-2; D unresolved. Trimming cost V 2 bases and J 8 bases, with 18 bases left between them. CDR1 is SGHVS and CDR2 is FNYEAQ in the germline V gene. This CDR3 is built from 15 residues. This CDR3 is CASSLNPDYPEGYTF. In nucleotides, the CDR3 is TGTGCCAGCAGCTTAAATCCGGATTACCCCGAAGGCTACACCTTC.

This clonotype was picked up many times. The CDR3 spells CSATRDGAREQFF. CDR3 coding DNA: TGCAGTGCGACTCGGGACGGCGCACGGGAGCAGTTCTTC. This chain links TRBV20-1 with TRBJ2-1; D possibly matches TRBD1 or TRBD2 (5 bases each). The CDR3 has 13 amino acids. The germline V and J ends were trimmed by 6 bases and 10 bases, with 19 bases remaining between them. CDR1 and CDR2 (germline): DFQATT, SNEGSKA (reference sequence).

The chain joins TRBV20-1 to TRBJ2-4, with TRBD1 matching over 10 bases. The J call may be in error: the DNA end matches TRBJ2-7 better. CDR1 and CDR2 from the germline V gene are DFQATT and SNEGSKA (reference sequence). The CDR3 totals 12 residues. CDR3 residues: CSQDRGKDEQYF. The CDR3 coding sequence is TGCAGTCAGGACAGGGGGAAGGACGAGCAGTACTTC.

Regarding this clonotype: The junction and the germline gene differ at one end; a read error may be behind it. The chain employs TRBV6-2 or TRBV6-3 and TRBJ2-7; D unresolved. The CDR3 is made up of 14 amino acids. CDR1 is MNHEY, CDR2 SVGEGT, per germline. This chain's CDR3 is CASSYGGSSYKQYF. The DNA for the CDR3 is TGTGCCAGCAGTTACGGTGGCTCCTCCTACAAGCAGTACTTC.

This clonotype was recorded a few times. CDR3 sequence (DNA): TGTGCCAGCAGTCCGCCCGAGGGCAATCAGCCCCAGCATTTT. It translates to CASSPPEGNQPQHF. The genes are TRBV2 and TRBJ1-5; D remains unclear. V lost 5 bases to trimming and J lost 2 bases, with 10 bases between them. In germline, CDR1 is SNHLY, CDR2 FYNNEI. CDR3 size: 14 residues.

This clonotype has at least ten counts. The chain employs TRBV5-6 and TRBJ2-6; possibly TRBD1 for D (5 bases). V was cut by 3 bases and J by 0 bases, with 19 bases left in between. Germline V CDR1 and CDR2: SGHDT, YYEEEE. The CDR3 loop spans 19 amino acids. The CDR3, as DNA: TGTGCCAGCAGCTCTGTGGTGGGGCCGCATCGCTCTGGGGCCAACGTCCTGACTTTC. Residues: CASSSVVGPHRSGANVLTF.

This clonotype was seen many times. This chain uses TRBV6-4 with TRBJ2-1; D tentatively reads TRBD1 or TRBD2 (7 bases each). The CDR3 extends over 15 amino acids. Germline values: CDR1 MRHNA, CDR2 SNTAGT. The ends were cut back, 2 bases at V and 7 bases at J, with 15 bases in the middle. The CDR3 bases are TGTGCCAGCAGTGACCAGGGGGGGTTGAGAAATGAGCAGTTCTTC. Protein sequence: CASSDQGGLRNEQFF.

This clonotype was seen ten or more times. DNA for the CDR3: TGTGCCAGCGCAGACAGGCGTTCCTACAATGAGCAGTTCTTC. Translation: CASADRRSYNEQFF. J is TRBJ2-1 and V is TRBV27, with D possibly TRBD1 on 6 matching bases. Trimming cost V 8 bases and J 1 base, with 12 bases left between them. Germline CDR1 reads MNHEY; CDR2 reads SMNVEV (reference sequence). CDR3 length: 14 amino acids.

The chain carries TRBV7-9 and TRBJ2-1; D possibly corresponds to TRBD1 (6 bases). The CDR3 contains 18 residues. Germline CDR1 and CDR2: SEHNR and FQNEAQ (reference sequence). Between the trimmed V and J ends, which lost 1 base and 5 bases, there was a span of 21 bases. CDR3 bases: TGTGCCAGCAGCTTAGAAGCAGGGGCCTTGCGGAAAAACAATGAGCAGTTCTTC. It yields the protein CASSLEAGALRKNNEQFF.

This clonotype was observed at least ten times. This chain uses TRBV20-1 with TRBJ2-7; tentative D call: TRBD1 (7 bases). The V gene's germline CDR1 is DFQATT and CDR2 SNEGSKA (reference sequence). Deletions cut 4 bases from V and 3 bases from J, with 31 bases between. The CDR3 covers 19 residues. The CDR3 loop reads CSAKGGLRDRNLKVYEQYF. In DNA form, the CDR3 reads TGCAGTGCTAAGGGGGGCCTACGGGACAGAAATTTAAAGGTCTACGAGCAGTACTTC.

This clonotype has ten or more counts. This chain joins TRBV9 and TRBJ2-5; TRBD1 might be the D (6 bases). The ends were cut back, 4 bases at V and 3 bases at J, with 16 bases in the middle. CDR1 is SGDLS and CDR2 is YYNGEE in the germline V gene. CDR3 length: 15 residues. The CDR3 DNA reads as TGTGCCAGCAGCCCCCCGACAGGCGTGGAAGAGACCCAGTACTTC. Translated, it gives CASSPPTGVEETQYF. Based on the CDR3 plus reference TRBV9 and TRBJ2-5, the full variable domain is DSGVTQTPKHLITATGQRVTLRCSPRSGDLSVYWYQQSLDQGLQFLIQYYNGEERAKGNILERFSAQQFPDLHSELNLSSLELGDSALYFCASSPPTGVEETQYFGPGTRLLVL.

This clonotype was detected a few times. V gene TRBV4-3 combines with J gene TRBJ2-2; unclear D gene. V lost 2 bases to trimming and J lost 6 bases, with 13 bases between them. Germline loops: CDR1 LGHNA, CDR2 YSLEER. CDR3 length: 15 residues. CDR3 coding DNA: TGCGCCAGCAGCCAAAGGAGTATTGGTCCCGGGGAGCTGTTTTTT. Amino acids: CASSQRSIGPGELFF.

The chain carries TRBV20-1 and TRBJ2-7; TRBD1 or TRBD2 may be the D gene (5 bases each). The CDR3 contains 15 residues. Trimming removed 1 base at V and 1 base at J, with 14 bases between. Germline loops: CDR1 DFQATT, CDR2 SNEGSKA (reference sequence). DNA for the CDR3: TGCAGTGCTAGAGGGATCCGGGACGCATCCTACGAGCAGTACTTC. It encodes CSARGIRDASYEQYF.

Comments on this clonotype: This sequence may be a read error, since a much larger clone differs from it by one base. This chain connects TRBV7-9 to TRBJ1-5, with 7 bases identical to TRBD1. This CDR3 spans 16 amino acids. Germline V gene sequence: CDR1 SEHNR, CDR2 FQNEAQ (reference sequence). J lost 1 base, V lost 5 bases, and 8 bases had no gene match. CDR3 region: CASSPGGGYSNQPQHF. In nucleotides, the CDR3 is TGTGCCAGCAGCCCAGGGGGGGGCTACAGCAATCAGCCCCAGCATTTT. The entire variable domain, with the rest obtained from reference TRBV7-9 and TRBJ1-5, is as follows: DTGVSQNPRHKITKRGQNVTFRCDPISEHNRLYWYRQTLGQGPEFLTYFQNEAQLEKSRLLSDRFSAERPKGSFSTLEIQRTEQGDSAMYLCASSPGGGYSNQPQHFGDGTRLSIL.

With regard to this clonotype: A read error may be the cause here, since a much bigger clone is one base away. The V call is TRBV6-2 or TRBV6-3, the J call TRBJ2-1; D assignment may be TRBD1 or TRBD2 (6 bases each). Germline CDR1 MNHEY, CDR2 SVGEGT. The CDR3 is 15 residues long. V was trimmed by 3 bases and J by 13 bases, leaving 22 bases between them. The CDR3, as DNA: TGTGCCAGCAGTTATGGGGGGCATGTGGAGGAGACCCAGTTCTTC. It specifies CASSYGGHVEETQFF.

This clonotype was recorded a few times. A much larger clonotype is one base distant, so this may be a read error. CDR3: CASTPGPHVNERFF. CDR3 DNA: TGTGCCAGCACCCCGGGGCCCCATGTCAATGAGCGGTTCTTC. The V and J genes are TRBV12-3 or TRBV12-4 and TRBJ2-1, with D perhaps assigned TRBD1 or TRBD2 (5 bases each). The CDR3 loop spans 14 amino acids.

The rearrangement links TRBV20-1 to TRBJ2-4; D possibly corresponds to TRBD2 (6 bases). The J call is in doubt because the DNA end fits TRBJ2-7 better. This CDR3 spans 11 amino acids. Germline values: CDR1 DFQATT, CDR2 SNEGSKA (reference sequence). The CDR3, as DNA: TGCAGTGTTACTAGCCTCTACGAGCAGTACTTC. This sequence encodes CSVTSLYEQYF.

This rearrangement joins TRBV6-1 to TRBJ1-5; D unclear. The V gene lost 7 bases and the J gene lost 4 bases, with 11 bases spanning the gap. Germline V lookup: CDR1 MNHNS, CDR2 SASEGT. This CDR3 has 13 amino acids. The CDR3 loop is CASTGPGNQPQHF. CDR3 in DNA: TGTGCCAGCACGGGTCCCGGGAATCAGCCCCAGCATTTT.